This T cell receptor (beta chain) was recovered during a study of T cells in women clearing cervical HPV infection. Background on the study: Controls gave blood once infection was undetectable; cases at lesion identification. Regarding the study as a whole: A classifier using richness and V gene abundances reached an AUC of around 0.81.

TCR beta CDR3 amplified by multiplex PCR from approximately 1,300 ng genomic DNA. Data came from immunoSEQ multiplex PCR; TCRdb stores just in-frame clones and leaves some out. In total, the table holds about 40,000 clones. The CDR3 runs to 16 residues. V was cut by 4 bases and J by 0 bases, with 14 bases left in between. Germline CDR1 and CDR2: LNHDA and SQIVND (reference sequence). As regards this clone: Its specificity is unknown. The read stops 3 residues short of the end of the CDR3; the missing end is completed from the germline J gene.

The clonotype originates from a woman between 18 and 70 years old with a cervical HPV16 infection that either progressed to CIN3+ or cleared (not recorded which). The chain couples TRBV19 to TRBJ2-3, with a possible D match to TRBD1 (5 bases). The sequencing input was blood buffy coat. The CDR3 protein is CASSTSRELSTDTQYF. CDR3 DNA (partial): TGTGCCAGTAGTACGAGCAGGGAACTGAGCACAGATACG.